Listed here is a single TCR beta chain. As yet, its antigen is unknown. Germline V gene lookup returns CDR1 SEHNR and CDR2 FQNEAQ (reference sequence). The trim removed 5 bases at V and 8 bases at J, leaving 7 bases unmatched. The CDR3 runs 13 residues. Some clones are missing from TCRdb's copy, which holds only in-frame ones; the method was immunoSEQ multiplex PCR. The sample shows roughly 1 million clones, about 75% of them seen only once. This sample was included in a study of shared clonotypes between healthy human individuals. Study in general: Each donor had three CD4 naive, three CD4 memory, two CD8 naive and one CD8 memory plate. Study-level findings and limits: A reduction in generation probabilities was seen for non-shared clonotypes relative to those shared by all four donors. The study found roughly 5% of naive CD4 clonotypes shared across a few donors.

Donors were healthy HIV-negative adults without recent acute infections or vaccinations. The chain employs TRBV7-9 and TRBJ1-1, with TRBD1 matching over 8 bases. This TCR was recovered from a man between 18 and 29 years old in good health. The sequencing input was memory CD4+ T cells sorted from blood. Subset noted: CD45RA-negative fraction. The CDR3 is CASSPQGAAEAFF. The CDR3 DNA reads as TGTGCCAGCAGCCCCCAGGGGGCGGCGGAAGCTTTCTTT.